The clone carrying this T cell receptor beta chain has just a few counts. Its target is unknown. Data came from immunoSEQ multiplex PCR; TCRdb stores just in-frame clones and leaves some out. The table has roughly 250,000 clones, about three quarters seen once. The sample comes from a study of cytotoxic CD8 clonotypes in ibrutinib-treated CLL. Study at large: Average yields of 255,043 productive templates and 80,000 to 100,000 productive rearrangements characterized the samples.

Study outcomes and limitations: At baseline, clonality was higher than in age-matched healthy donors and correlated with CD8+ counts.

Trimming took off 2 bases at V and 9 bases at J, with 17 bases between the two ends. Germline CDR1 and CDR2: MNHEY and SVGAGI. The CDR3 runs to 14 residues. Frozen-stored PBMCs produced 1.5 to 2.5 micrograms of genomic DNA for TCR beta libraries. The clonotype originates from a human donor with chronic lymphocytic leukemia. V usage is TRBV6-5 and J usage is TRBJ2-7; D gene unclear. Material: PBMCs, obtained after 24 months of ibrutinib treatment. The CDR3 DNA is TGTGCCAGCAGTTACACCACATTGTGGCAGACGCAGTACTTC. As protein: CASSYTTLWQTQYF.